The next 27 T cell receptor beta chains were all read from a single sample in a study of beta chain features in type 1 diabetes. Broader study findings: Among all four CD4+ subsets, Type 1 diabetes patients had TCRB CDR3s that were moderately but significantly shorter.

Their antigens are not known. Since all of the isolated RNA was reverse transcribed, expressed TCRB transcripts were what got sequenced. Profiled with immunoSEQ multiplex PCR; TCRdb holds only in-frame clones, not every one. Here the sample spans around 600,000 clones, 9.5% to 15% being singletons. Input material: naive CD4+ T cells from blood. Receptors were obtained from a man aged 30 to 45 with type 1 diabetes.

The chain has TRBV6-6 and TRBJ1-1, with D unclear. Germline V gene lookup returns CDR1 MNHNY and CDR2 SVGAGI (reference sequence). This CDR3 spans 11 amino acids. V was cut by 6 bases and J by 8 bases, with 10 bases left in between. CDR3 region: CASRMILEAFF. The CDR3 nucleotides read TGTGCCAGCAGGATGATCCTCGAAGCTTTCTTT.

In nucleotides, the CDR3 is TGCGCCAGCAGCCCGGACCGTTATAATTCACCCCTCCACTTT. Translating gives CASSPDRYNSPLHF. The chain links TRBV4-3 to TRBJ1-6; D unresolved. The CDR3 sequence is 14 residues long. The V gene lost 4 bases and the J gene lost 4 bases, with 8 bases spanning the gap. In germline, CDR1 is LGHNA, CDR2 YSLEER.

This clone appeared a few times. The chain recombines TRBV19 with TRBJ1-2; D possibly corresponds to TRBD1 (5 bases). Between the trimmed V and J ends, which lost 7 bases and 5 bases, there was a span of 20 bases. Germline CDR1 LNHDA, CDR2 SQIVND (reference sequence). The CDR3 contains 15 residues. CDR3 in DNA: TGTGCCAGTAATCACAGGAGGCCTTTCGTTTATGGCTACACCTTC. Its translation: CASNHRRPFVYGYTF.

The chain combines TRBV5-1 with TRBJ2-7; 7 nucleotides align to TRBD2. This CDR3 has 15 amino acids. Germline CDR1 is SGHRS and CDR2 is YFSETQ. V was pared by 1 base and J by 5 bases, with 9 bases of the junction left unmatched. The DNA of the CDR3 is TGCGCCAGCAGCTTGCAGTTCAGTGCGGGGGACGAGCAGTACTTC. Translated, it gives CASSLQFSAGDEQYF.

This clone turned up a few times. This rearrangement joins TRBV30 to TRBJ1-3; no definite D call. V lost 2 bases and J lost 3, with 11 bases in between. The CDR3 loop spans 14 amino acids. Germline V CDR1 and CDR2: GTSNPN, SVGIG (reference sequence). This chain's CDR3 is CAWSNLFNGNTIYF. The CDR3, as DNA: TGTGCCTGGAGTAATCTTTTTAATGGAAACACCATATATTTT. Full variable domain (outside the CDR3, taken from reference TRBV30 and TRBJ1-3): SQTIHQWPATLVQPVGSPLSLECTVEGTSNPNLYWYRQAAGRGLQLLFYSVGIGQISSEVPQNLSASRPQDRQFILSSKKLLLSDSGFYLCAWSNLFNGNTIYFGEGSWLTVV.

This clone was detected only a few times. The chain carries TRBV29-1 and TRBJ2-7; 13 bases agree with TRBD2. This CDR3 contains 14 residues. Unmatched junction bases numbered 3, after V lost 6 bases and J lost 1 base. From germline, CDR1 is SQVTM and CDR2 ANQGSEA. DNA of the CDR3: TGCAGCGTGACGACTAGCGGGGGGTCCTACGAGCAGTACTTC. It is translated as CSVTTSGGSYEQYF.

The chain couples TRBV6-6 to TRBJ2-7, with 7 bases that match TRBD2. Germline-derived CDR1 and CDR2 are MNHNY and SVGAGI (reference sequence). V lost 6 bases to trimming and J lost 4 bases; unmatched junction nucleotides: 6. This CDR3 is 13 amino acids long. The CDR3 protein is CASSRSGEYEQYF. The CDR3 DNA is TGTGCCAGCAGCAGGAGCGGGGAATACGAGCAGTACTTC.

This clone was detected only a few times. The chain has TRBV7-3 and TRBJ2-2; D remains ambiguous. Trimming removed 2 bases at V and 4 bases at J, with 14 bases between. Germline V CDR1 and CDR2: SGHTA, FQGTGA. The CDR3 contains 16 residues. CDR3 nucleotide sequence: TGTGCCAGCAGCTTATCCCCCCTCGTCGGCACCGGGGAGCTGTTTTTT. This codes for CASSLSPLVGTGELFF.

This clone was counted between two and nine times. The sample holds other DNA sequences that translate to the same CDR3. The chain combines TRBV5-1 with TRBJ2-1, with TRBD1 identical over 7 bases. CDR3 length: 13 amino acids. Germline V lookup: CDR1 SGHRS, CDR2 YFSETQ. The ends lost 1 base at V and 6 bases at J; junction bases unmatched: 1. The CDR3 here is CASSLPGGNEQFF. The CDR3 nucleotides read TGCGCCAGCAGCTTGCCAGGGGGCAATGAGCAGTTCTTC.

CDR3 amino acids: CASSPTSRDSPYNSPLHF. The CDR3, as DNA: TGTGCCAGCAGTCCAACTTCCCGGGACAGCCCTTATAATTCACCCCTCCACTTT. The chain recombines TRBV27 with TRBJ1-6, with TRBD1 matching 7 bases. Germline trimming cut 5 bases from V and 4 bases from J; bases unmatched to any gene: 14. CDR1 is MNHEY and CDR2 is SMNVEV in the germline V gene (reference sequence). The CDR3 extends over 18 amino acids.

This clone appeared a few times. This sequence joins TRBV5-6 and TRBJ2-6; D gene unclear. Germline CDR1 is SGHDT and CDR2 is YYEEEE. The CDR3 extends over 15 amino acids. The V end lost 0 bases, the J end lost 0 bases, and 4 bases lay between the germline ends. DNA for the CDR3: TGTGCCAGCAGCTTGGGGTTCTCTGGGGCCAACGTCCTGACTTTC. The encoded protein is CASSLGFSGANVLTF.

This clone was picked up many times. The chain joins TRBV7-8 to TRBJ2-1, with 8 bases fitting TRBD1. With 0 bases clipped from V and 3 bases from J, the junction kept 4 bases outside the gene matches. Germline-derived CDR1 and CDR2 are SGHVS and FQNEAQ. The CDR3 length is 16 residues. Here the CDR3 reads CASSLAWTGSYNEQFF. The CDR3 DNA sequence: TGTGCCAGCAGCTTAGCCTGGACAGGGAGCTACAATGAGCAGTTCTTC.

V gene TRBV2 combines with J gene TRBJ1-2; D is perhaps TRBD1 (5 bases). Trimming removed 5 bases from V and 6 bases from J, with 10 bases in between. CDR3 length: 12 residues. Per germline, CDR1 SNHLY and CDR2 FYNNEI. The CDR3 nucleotides read TGTGCCAGCAGTCCCGGACATGATGGCTACACCTTC. It encodes CASSPGHDGYTF.

This clone was observed a handful of times. The V call is TRBV5-4, the J call TRBJ2-7; D possibly uses TRBD1 or TRBD2 (7 bases each). V dropped 4 bases and J dropped 0 bases, with 17 bases sitting between them. The CDR3 sequence is 16 residues long. Per the germline V gene, CDR1 is SGHNT and CDR2 is YYREEE (reference sequence). In DNA, the CDR3 is TGTGCCAGCAGCGCTGCGACAGGGAGGGGCTCCTACGAGCAGTACTTC. Its translation: CASSAATGRGSYEQYF.

The chain employs TRBV18 and TRBJ2-3; TRBD1 aligns across 9 bases. V lost 6 bases and J lost 4; bases outside the gene matches: 8. The CDR3 length is 15 residues. The germline V gene encodes CDR1 KGHSH and CDR2 LQKENI. The DNA for the CDR3 is TGTGCCAGCTCTCCCGGGACAGGGACCCCAGATACGCAGTATTTT. Translation gives CASSPGTGTPDTQYF.

The V gene is TRBV4-3, the J gene TRBJ2-2; D is uncertain. CDR1 and CDR2 from the germline V gene are LGHNA and YSLEER. This CDR3 comprises 19 residues. Trimming pared 1 base from V and 0 bases from J, leaving 18 bases between. CDR3 sequence (DNA): TGCGCCAGCAGCCAAGGTTCGGCAGACCGTTACGCGAACACCGGGGAGCTGTTTTTT. Encoded protein: CASSQGSADRYANTGELFF.

This clone was recorded a few times. The CDR3 nucleotides are TGCAGCGTCCAGACGAGCTCCTTGTTGGAGTTCTTC. It yields the protein CSVQTSSLLEFF. The genes are TRBV29-1 and TRBJ2-1; D gene uncertain. This CDR3 is built from 12 residues. V was pared by 6 bases and J by 14 bases, with 20 bases between. Germline V gene data show CDR1 as SQVTM and CDR2 as ANQGSEA.

This clone has only a few counts. The CDR3 DNA is TGTGCCAGCAGTCCCACCCCTAGCGGAGACATTCAGTACTTC. The encoded protein is CASSPTPSGDIQYF. The V and J genes are TRBV7-3 and TRBJ2-4, with TRBD2 identical over 7 bases. The CDR3 has 14 amino acids. J gave up 8 bases and V 6 bases, and 10 bases lay outside the gene matches. Germline values: CDR1 SGHTA, CDR2 FQGTGA.

This sequence joins TRBV11-3 and TRBJ2-1, with 7 bases that match TRBD1. Germline trimming cut 4 bases from V and 4 bases from J; bases unmatched to any gene: 4. CDR1 and CDR2 (germline): SGHNT, YENEEA. The CDR3 totals 14 residues. The CDR3: CASSWDRWYNEQFF. Here the CDR3 DNA reads TGTGCCAGCAGCTGGGACAGATGGTACAATGAGCAGTTCTTC.

This clone turned up a few times. The V call is TRBV7-2, the J call TRBJ2-2; maybe TRBD2 (5 bases). Germline V CDR1 and CDR2: SGHTA, FQGNSA. This CDR3 has 14 amino acids. Trimming stripped 2 bases from V and 3 bases from J, with 7 bases between. This CDR3 reads CASSLTGYTGELFF. CDR3 DNA: TGTGCCAGCAGCTTAACGGGGTACACCGGGGAGCTGTTTTTT.

The sample holds a few counts of this clone. The gene calls are TRBV4-3 and TRBJ1-6, with D hard to call. This CDR3 is built from 16 residues. Trimming took off 0 bases at V and 7 bases at J, with 13 bases between the two ends. Germline V CDR1 and CDR2: LGHNA, YSLEER. The CDR3 reads CASSQDVGGNNSPLHF. CDR3 DNA: TGCGCCAGCAGCCAAGACGTCGGCGGGAACAATTCACCCCTCCACTTT.

The chain carries TRBV7-2 and TRBJ1-1; D is undetermined. Germline loops: CDR1 SGHTA, CDR2 FQGNSA. V dropped 5 bases and J dropped 2 bases, with 9 bases sitting between them. The CDR3 spans 13 residues. The CDR3 here is CASSQHVNTEAFF. The CDR3 bases are TGTGCCAGCAGCCAACACGTCAACACTGAAGCTTTCTTT.

There are a few counts of this clone. The chain has TRBV11-2 and TRBJ2-5; the D gene is possibly TRBD2 (5 bases). Germline CDR1 reads SGHAT; CDR2 reads FQNNGV. The CDR3 extends over 13 amino acids. Trimming pared 5 bases from V and 2 bases from J, leaving 9 bases between. The CDR3 DNA reads as TGTGCCAGCAGCCTCGGGGTTCAAGAGACCCAGTACTTC. This sequence encodes CASSLGVQETQYF.

This CDR3 reads CASSYPGGTSNEKLFF. CDR3 nucleotides: TGTGCCAGTAGTTATCCCGGCGGGACCTCTAATGAAAAACTGTTTTTT. The chain uses TRBV19 and TRBJ1-4; TRBD1 might be the D (5 bases). Germline lookup yields CDR1 LNHDA and CDR2 SQIVND (reference sequence). The CDR3 covers 16 residues. V lost 5 bases, J lost 3 bases, and 16 bases lay in between. Full variable domain (rest looked up from reference TRBV19 and TRBJ1-4): DGGITQSPKYLFRKEGQNVTLSCEQNLNHDAMYWYRQDPGQGLRLIYYSQIVNDFQKGDIAEGYSVSREKKESFPLTVTSAQKNPTAFYLCASSYPGGTSNEKLFFGSGTQLSVL.

The chain joins TRBV4-2 to TRBJ2-3; 9 nucleotides align to TRBD1. CDR1 LGHNA and CDR2 YNFKEQ come from the germline V gene. V trimming: 4 bases; J trimming: 0 bases; junction bases outside the gene matches: 5. This CDR3 region has 16 residues. Written as DNA, the CDR3 is TGTGCCAGCAGCCTAGCCGGGACAGGGAGCACAGATACGCAGTATTTT. This codes for CASSLAGTGSTDTQYF.

V is TRBV7-9 and J is TRBJ1-2, with D maybe TRBD1 (6 bases). Germline loops: CDR1 SEHNR, CDR2 FQNEAQ (reference sequence). Trimming pared 2 bases from V and 4 bases from J, leaving 17 bases between. This CDR3 has 16 amino acids. CDR3 residues: CASSLSGGRTFYGYTF. In nucleotides, the CDR3 is TGTGCCAGCAGCTTATCCGGGGGGCGGACATTCTATGGCTACACCTTC.

The table lists this clone with a few counts. The rearrangement links TRBV19 to TRBJ1-4; 7 nucleotides agree with TRBD1. V lost 9 bases and J lost 3; bases outside the gene matches: 7. From germline, CDR1 is LNHDA and CDR2 SQIVND (reference sequence). The CDR3 is made up of 14 amino acids. CDR3: CASNDRVSNEKLFF. DNA of the CDR3: TGTGCCAGCAACGACAGGGTCTCTAATGAAAAACTGTTTTTT. Variable domain in full (rest from reference TRBV19 and TRBJ1-4): DGGITQSPKYLFRKEGQNVTLSCEQNLNHDAMYWYRQDPGQGLRLIYYSQIVNDFQKGDIAEGYSVSREKKESFPLTVTSAQKNPTAFYLCASNDRVSNEKLFFGSGTQLSVL.